These 8 T cell receptor beta chains came from one sample sequenced in a study of blood T cell dynamics during melanoma immunotherapy. Time point defined: pre-treatment baseline. Here immunoSEQ multiplex PCR was the method, and the copy in TCRdb shows in-frame clones only, minus some. This repertoire shows about 13,000 clones, about 90% found once; its top ten account for around 0.18%. The material was effector memory CD8+ T cells from blood, obtained from a patient treated with checkpoint blockade. Receptors were obtained from a human donor with melanoma.

This clone was seen only once. This rearrangement joins TRBV5-6 to TRBJ2-1; D call uncertain. Germline CDR1 is SGHDT and CDR2 is YYEEEE. V was trimmed by 2 bases and J by 5 bases, leaving 11 bases between them. This CDR3 has 14 residues. CDR3 in DNA: TGTGCCAGCAGCTTCCCGACCCGAAACAATGAGCAGTTCTTC. This encodes CASSFPTRNNEQFF.

The chain recombines TRBV6-5 with TRBJ2-5; tentative D call: TRBD1 (6 bases). Trimming took 6 bases from V and 5 from J, leaving 13 bases between them. There are 13 residues in the CDR3. CDR1 MNHEY and CDR2 SVGAGI come from the germline V gene. CDR3 sequence: CASSFTGQETQYF. The DNA for the CDR3 is TGTGCCAGCAGCTTTACAGGGCAGGAGACCCAGTACTTC.

The CDR3: CASSDLAGMGYNEQFF. DNA for the CDR3: TGTGCCAGCAGTGATTTAGCGGGAATGGGTTACAATGAGCAGTTCTTC. The gene calls are TRBV2 and TRBJ2-1; 8 bases fit TRBD2. Germline V gene sequence: CDR1 SNHLY, CDR2 FYNNEI. V was pared by 3 bases and J by 4 bases, with 8 bases of the junction left unmatched. The CDR3 runs to 16 residues.

J is TRBJ2-1 and V is TRBV7-9; no definite D call. V gave up 5 bases and J gave up 8 bases, with 7 bases separating them. The CDR3 totals 11 residues. Germline values: CDR1 SEHNR, CDR2 FQNEAQ (reference sequence). The CDR3, as DNA: TGTGCCAGCAGCCCCCCACATGAGCAGTTCTTC. Protein sequence: CASSPPHEQFF.

The V and J genes are TRBV9 and TRBJ2-3, with TRBD2 as a possible D gene (6 bases). The CDR3 is 14 amino acids. Looked up from germline, CDR1 is SGDLS and CDR2 is YYNGEE. Between the trimmed V and J ends, which lost 2 bases and 2 bases, there was a span of 9 bases. Written as DNA, the CDR3 is TGTGCCAGCAGCGTTGCGGGACCCACAGATACGCAGTATTTT. Translated, it gives CASSVAGPTDTQYF.

V usage is TRBV7-8 and J usage is TRBJ2-1, with TRBD2 identical over 13 bases. This CDR3 region has 15 residues. J gave up 5 bases and V 5 bases, and 3 bases lay outside the gene matches. Germline assignment: CDR1 SGHVS and CDR2 FQNEAQ. CDR3 sequence reads: CASSPGLAGDNEQFF. CDR3 coding DNA: TGTGCCAGCAGCCCTGGACTAGCGGGAGACAATGAGCAGTTCTTC.

The chain joins TRBV28 to TRBJ2-7; tentative D call: TRBD2 (5 bases). The V end lost 5 bases, the J end lost 3 bases, and 8 bases lay between the germline ends. CDR1 and CDR2 (germline): MDHEN, SYDVKM. This CDR3 is built from 12 residues. As DNA, the CDR3 is TGTGCCAGCAGTCCCCGGGGCTACGAGCAGTACTTC. It translates to CASSPRGYEQYF.

The chain employs TRBV11-3 and TRBJ2-1; unclear D gene. The CDR3 contains 13 residues. CDR1 is SGHNT, CDR2 YENEEA, per germline. Trimming cost V 0 bases and J 7 bases, with 7 bases left between them. CDR3 protein: CASSLDPTNEQFF. The CDR3 DNA sequence: TGTGCCAGCAGCTTAGATCCCACTAATGAGCAGTTCTTC.